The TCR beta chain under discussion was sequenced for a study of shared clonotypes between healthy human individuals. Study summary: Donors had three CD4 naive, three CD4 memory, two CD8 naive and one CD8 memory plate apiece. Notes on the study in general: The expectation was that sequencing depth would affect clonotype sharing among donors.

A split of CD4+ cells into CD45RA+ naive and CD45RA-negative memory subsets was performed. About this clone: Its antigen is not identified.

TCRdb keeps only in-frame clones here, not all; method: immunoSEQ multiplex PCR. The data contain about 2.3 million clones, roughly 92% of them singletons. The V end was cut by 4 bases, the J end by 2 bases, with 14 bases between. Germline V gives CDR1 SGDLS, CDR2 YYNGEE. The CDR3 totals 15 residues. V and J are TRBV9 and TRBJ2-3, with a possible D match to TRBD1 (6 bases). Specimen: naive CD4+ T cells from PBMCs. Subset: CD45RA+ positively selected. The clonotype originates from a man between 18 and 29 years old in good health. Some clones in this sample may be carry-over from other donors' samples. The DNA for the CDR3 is TGTGCCAGCAGCCCCCGAAGGGACAACACAGATACGCAGTATTTT. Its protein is CASSPRRDNTDTQYF.